Listed below are T cell receptor beta chains from one sample, sequenced in a study of intratumoral heterogeneity in liver cancer. Produced via immunoSEQ multiplex PCR; TCRdb's table is partial and in-frame only. The repertoire holds some 20,000 clones, about two thirds seen once, with roughly a sixth in the top ten. Sample: tumor-adjacent normal tissue, taken before any cancer treatment. The receptors were sampled from a woman between 65 and 79 years old with hepatocellular carcinoma. Each CDR3 is given with its conserved first and last residue. D genes are given only for firm matches. Clone size is given for some rows only: seen once, a few or many times, or a class if the clone is expanded.

v_gene: TRBV18; abundance: .; j_gene: TRBJ2-7; d_gene: .; CDR3aa: CASSPPSGSTYEQYF; CDR3nt: TGTGCCAGCTCACCACCGAGCGGGTCGACTTACGAGCAGTACTTC
v_gene: TRBV7-2; abundance: .; j_gene: TRBJ2-5; d_gene: TRBD2; CDR3aa: CASSLGLTSGLGETQYF; CDR3nt: TGTGCCAGCAGCTTAGGGTTAACTAGCGGTCTAGGAGAGACCCAGTACTTC
v_gene: TRBV5-8; abundance: .; j_gene: TRBJ2-7; d_gene: TRBD2; CDR3aa: CASRPVLASTYEQYF; CDR3nt: TGTGCCAGCAGGCCGGTACTAGCGAGTACCTACGAGCAGTACTTC
v_gene: TRBV2; abundance: few; j_gene: TRBJ2-1; d_gene: TRBD1; CDR3aa: CASSPGQSYNEQFF; CDR3nt: TGTGCCAGCAGTCCGGGACAGAGTTACAATGAGCAGTTCTTC
v_gene: TRBV14; abundance: once; j_gene: TRBJ2-3; d_gene: .; CDR3aa: CASSPFRDTQYF; CDR3nt: TGTGCCAGCAGCCCTTTCAGAGATACGCAGTATTTT
v_gene: TRBV2; abundance: .; j_gene: TRBJ2-7; d_gene: .; CDR3aa: CASSKAEGEQYF; CDR3nt: TGTGCCAGCAGTAAGGCCGAGGGAGAGCAGTACTTC
v_gene: TRBV11-1; abundance: .; j_gene: TRBJ2-5; d_gene: .; CDR3aa: CASSLDLIQTQYF; CDR3nt: TGTGCCAGCAGCTTAGACCTCATCCAGACCCAGTACTTC
v_gene: TRBV2; abundance: .; j_gene: TRBJ1-1; d_gene: .; CDR3aa: CASPGPNTEAFF; CDR3nt: TGTGCCAGCCCCGGTCCGAACACTGAAGCTTTCTTT
v_gene: TRBV6-5; abundance: .; j_gene: TRBJ1-1; d_gene: TRBD1; CDR3aa: CASRRQGNTEAFF; CDR3nt: TGTGCCAGCAGACGACAGGGGAACACTGAAGCTTTCTTT
v_gene: TRBV7-9; abundance: .; j_gene: TRBJ1-6; d_gene: .; CDR3aa: CASSLGQSHNSPLHF; CDR3nt: TGTGCCAGCAGCCTTGGACAGAGCCATAATTCACCCCTCCACTTT
v_gene: TRBV27; abundance: .; j_gene: TRBJ2-1; d_gene: TRBD1; CDR3aa: CASRGQGAYNEQFF; CDR3nt: TGTGCCAGCAGGGGACAGGGGGCCTACAATGAGCAGTTCTTC
v_gene: TRBV9; abundance: .; j_gene: TRBJ2-5; d_gene: .; CDR3aa: CASSVTVQETQYF; CDR3nt: TGTGCCAGCAGCGTGACAGTCCAAGAGACCCAGTACTTC
v_gene: TRBV5-5; abundance: .; j_gene: TRBJ2-1; d_gene: .; CDR3aa: CASSRESSYNEQFF; CDR3nt: TGTGCCAGCAGTCGGGAGAGCTCCTACAATGAGCAGTTCTTC
v_gene: TRBV15; abundance: .; j_gene: TRBJ2-1; d_gene: TRBD1; CDR3aa: CATSRDYGQGGFF; CDR3nt: TGTGCCACCAGCAGAGATTACGGACAGGGAGGGTTCTTC
v_gene: TRBV7-9; abundance: once; j_gene: TRBJ1-2; d_gene: .; CDR3aa: CASSLNGYTF; CDR3nt: TGTGCCAGCAGCTTAAATGGCTACACCTTC
v_gene: TRBV6-5; abundance: few; j_gene: TRBJ2-1; d_gene: .; CDR3aa: CASSYYSKSSYNEQFF; CDR3nt: TGTGCCAGCAGTTACTATAGCAAGAGCTCCTACAATGAGCAGTTCTTC
v_gene: TRBV21-1; abundance: .; j_gene: TRBJ1-2; d_gene: .; CDR3aa: CASPLGRGYTF; CDR3nt: TGTGCCAGTCCTCTCGGAAGGGGCTACACCTTC
v_gene: TRBV5-1; abundance: .; j_gene: TRBJ2-3; d_gene: TRBD2; CDR3aa: CASSHGLAGGGTDTQYF; CDR3nt: TGCGCCAGCAGCCACGGACTAGCGGGAGGTGGCACAGATACGCAGTATTTT
v_gene: TRBV29-1; abundance: once; j_gene: TRBJ1-5; d_gene: .; CDR3aa: CSVHEGGRGQPQHF; CDR3nt: TGCAGCGTCCACGAAGGAGGGCGCGGTCAGCCCCAGCATTTT
v_gene: TRBV10-3; abundance: few; j_gene: TRBJ2-7; d_gene: .; CDR3aa: CAISTSEPVEQYF; CDR3nt: TGTGCCATCAGTACCTCGGAGCCCGTCGAGCAGTACTTC
v_gene: TRBV6-5; abundance: .; j_gene: TRBJ1-3; d_gene: .; CDR3aa: CASSYPPPPGNTIYF; CDR3nt: TGTGCCAGCAGTTACCCTCCGCCGCCTGGAAACACCATATATTTT
v_gene: TRBV28; abundance: few; j_gene: TRBJ1-6; d_gene: .; CDR3aa: CASSLGWGRDTHSPLHF; CDR3nt: TGTGCCAGCAGTTTGGGTTGGGGGCGGGACACCCATTCACCCCTCCACTTT
v_gene: TRBV7-3; abundance: .; j_gene: TRBJ2-7; d_gene: .; CDR3aa: CASSPDGIEQYF; CDR3nt: TGTGCCAGCAGCCCCGACGGAATAGAGCAGTACTTC
v_gene: TRBV6-5; abundance: .; j_gene: TRBJ1-3; d_gene: .; CDR3aa: CASSQGNTIYF; CDR3nt: TGTGCCAGCAGCCAGGGAAACACCATATATTTT
v_gene: TRBV5-1; abundance: .; j_gene: TRBJ2-5; d_gene: .; CDR3aa: CASSYDQETQYF; CDR3nt: TGCGCCAGCAGCTACGATCAAGAGACCCAGTACTTC
v_gene: TRBV27; abundance: .; j_gene: TRBJ2-3; d_gene: .; CDR3aa: CASSLRRGTDTQYF; CDR3nt: TGTGCCAGCAGTTTACGCAGGGGTACAGATACGCAGTATTTT
v_gene: TRBV28; abundance: .; j_gene: TRBJ2-1; d_gene: .; CDR3aa: CASSLRGNEQFF; CDR3nt: TGTGCCAGCAGTTTACGCGGGAATGAGCAGTTCTTC
v_gene: TRBV5-4; abundance: .; j_gene: TRBJ2-5; d_gene: .; CDR3aa: CASSLDSDQETQYF; CDR3nt: TGTGCCAGCAGCTTGGATTCTGATCAAGAGACCCAGTACTTC
v_gene: TRBV6-5; abundance: once; j_gene: TRBJ2-6; d_gene: .; CDR3aa: CASSDTSSGANVLTF; CDR3nt: TGTGCCAGCAGCGATACAAGCTCTGGGGCCAACGTCCTGACTTTC
v_gene: TRBV10-3; abundance: few; j_gene: TRBJ1-5; d_gene: .; CDR3aa: CATQGEGSNQPQHF; CDR3nt: TGTGCCACCCAAGGGGAAGGGAGCAATCAGCCCCAGCATTTT
v_gene: TRBV18; abundance: few; j_gene: TRBJ2-7; d_gene: TRBD1; CDR3aa: CASSRTGTSYEQYF; CDR3nt: TGTGCCAGCTCACGGACAGGGACCTCCTACGAGCAGTACTTC
v_gene: TRBV2; abundance: .; j_gene: TRBJ2-2; d_gene: .; CDR3aa: CASRGSGRNTGELFF; CDR3nt: TGTGCCAGCAGGGGGTCGGGCCGGAACACCGGGGAGCTGTTTTTT
v_gene: TRBV9; abundance: .; j_gene: TRBJ2-2; d_gene: TRBD2; CDR3aa: CASSVATSGNTGELFF; CDR3nt: TGTGCCAGCAGCGTAGCAACTAGCGGGAACACCGGGGAGCTGTTTTTT
v_gene: TRBV5-1; abundance: .; j_gene: TRBJ1-1; d_gene: .; CDR3aa: CASTEEGRMNTEAFF; CDR3nt: TGCGCCAGCACCGAAGAGGGAAGAATGAACACTGAAGCTTTCTTT
v_gene: TRBV5-4; abundance: .; j_gene: TRBJ1-4; d_gene: TRBD1; CDR3aa: CASSLGQGARGNEKLFF; CDR3nt: TGTGCCAGCAGCTTGGGACAGGGGGCGCGGGGTAATGAAAAACTGTTTTTT
v_gene: TRBV28; abundance: few; j_gene: TRBJ2-5; d_gene: .; CDR3aa: CASTTGNGETQYF; CDR3nt: TGTGCCAGCACCACAGGGAATGGAGAGACCCAGTACTTC
v_gene: TRBV7-9; abundance: once; j_gene: TRBJ2-7; d_gene: .; CDR3aa: CASSLGWEGSYEQYF; CDR3nt: TGTGCCAGCAGCTTAGGGTGGGAAGGGTCCTACGAGCAGTACTTC
v_gene: TRBV19; abundance: once; j_gene: TRBJ2-5; d_gene: TRBD1; CDR3aa: CASSLGTGRSETQYF; CDR3nt: TGTGCCAGTAGTCTGGGGACAGGGAGGTCGGAGACCCAGTACTTC
v_gene: TRBV12-3/TRBV12-4; abundance: .; j_gene: TRBJ1-1; d_gene: .; CDR3aa: CASSMGNTEAFF; CDR3nt: TGTGCCAGCAGCATGGGGAACACTGAAGCTTTCTTT
v_gene: TRBV9; abundance: few; j_gene: TRBJ2-2; d_gene: .; CDR3aa: CASSVTSRSNTGELFF; CDR3nt: TGTGCCAGCAGCGTGACGAGTCGATCGAACACCGGGGAGCTGTTTTTT
v_gene: TRBV30; abundance: .; j_gene: TRBJ1-1; d_gene: .; CDR3aa: CAWSVQGARTEAFF; CDR3nt: TGTGCCTGGAGTGTACAAGGGGCAAGGACTGAAGCTTTCTTT
v_gene: TRBV5-1; abundance: few; j_gene: TRBJ1-1; d_gene: .; CDR3aa: CASSLGPGTEAFF; CDR3nt: TGCGCCAGCAGCTTGGGACCCGGCACTGAAGCTTTCTTT
v_gene: TRBV5-3; abundance: .; j_gene: TRBJ2-2; d_gene: .; CDR3aa: CARSLVPTGELFF; CDR3nt: TGTGCCAGAAGCTTGGTGCCTACCGGGGAGCTGTTTTTT
v_gene: TRBV4-1; abundance: .; j_gene: TRBJ2-5; d_gene: TRBD2; CDR3aa: CASSPRESGETQYF; CDR3nt: TGCGCCAGCAGCCCGCGGGAGTCGGGGGAGACCCAGTACTTC
v_gene: TRBV5-6; abundance: medium-sized; j_gene: TRBJ2-7; d_gene: TRBD2; CDR3aa: CASTSGSSYEQYF; CDR3nt: TGTGCCAGCACCAGCGGGAGCTCCTACGAGCAGTACTTC
v_gene: TRBV12-3/TRBV12-4; abundance: .; j_gene: TRBJ2-1; d_gene: .; CDR3aa: CASSPDTYNEQFF; CDR3nt: TGTGCCAGCAGTCCCGACACCTACAATGAGCAGTTCTTC
v_gene: TRBV21-1; abundance: .; j_gene: TRBJ1-5; d_gene: .; CDR3aa: CASSKHEGHQPQHF; CDR3nt: TGTGCCAGCAGCAAACATGAGGGTCATCAGCCCCAGCATTTT
v_gene: TRBV6-5; abundance: few; j_gene: TRBJ1-2; d_gene: TRBD1; CDR3aa: CASSLRQGAYGYTF; CDR3nt: TGTGCCAGCAGTTTACGACAGGGGGCGTATGGCTACACCTTC
v_gene: TRBV5-1; abundance: .; j_gene: TRBJ1-2; d_gene: TRBD1; CDR3aa: CASSLVGTGIYGYTF; CDR3nt: TGCGCCAGCAGCTTGGTGGGGACAGGGATCTATGGCTACACCTTC
v_gene: TRBV11-2; abundance: .; j_gene: TRBJ2-1; d_gene: TRBD1; CDR3aa: CASSLAQGASNEQFF; CDR3nt: TGTGCCAGCAGCTTAGCGCAGGGGGCTAGCAATGAGCAGTTCTTC
v_gene: TRBV19; abundance: .; j_gene: TRBJ2-7; d_gene: .; CDR3aa: CASSIDLSAGEQYF; CDR3nt: TGTGCCAGTAGTATAGATCTTAGCGCGGGCGAGCAGTACTTC
v_gene: TRBV19; abundance: .; j_gene: TRBJ2-3; d_gene: TRBD2; CDR3aa: CASSIAKTSGRTDTQYF; CDR3nt: TGTGCCAGTAGTATTGCTAAGACTAGCGGGCGGACAGATACGCAGTATTTT
v_gene: TRBV10-3; abundance: .; j_gene: TRBJ2-7; d_gene: .; CDR3aa: CAISQQGGFYEQYF; CDR3nt: TGTGCCATCAGTCAACAGGGGGGGTTCTACGAGCAGTACTTC
v_gene: TRBV13; abundance: .; j_gene: TRBJ2-7; d_gene: .; CDR3aa: CASSWPGGYEQYF; CDR3nt: TGTGCCAGCAGCTGGCCGGGCGGCTACGAGCAGTACTTC
v_gene: TRBV27; abundance: .; j_gene: TRBJ2-5; d_gene: .; CDR3aa: CASSLGGNRETQYF; CDR3nt: TGTGCCAGCAGTCTAGGCGGAAACCGAGAGACCCAGTACTTC
v_gene: TRBV29-1; abundance: .; j_gene: TRBJ2-3; d_gene: TRBD2; CDR3aa: CSVGSGRADTQYF; CDR3nt: TGCAGCGTTGGCAGCGGGAGGGCAGATACGCAGTATTTT
v_gene: TRBV10-3; abundance: .; j_gene: TRBJ2-1; d_gene: .; CDR3aa: CASLGDLLYNEQFF; CDR3nt: TGTGCCTCACTAGGGGATTTACTGTACAATGAGCAGTTCTTC
v_gene: TRBV19; abundance: .; j_gene: TRBJ2-1; d_gene: .; CDR3aa: CASSRDTENEQFF; CDR3nt: TGTGCCAGTAGTAGGGACACGGAAAATGAGCAGTTCTTC
v_gene: TRBV28; abundance: once; j_gene: TRBJ2-1; d_gene: TRBD1; CDR3aa: CASRRDRGTYNEQFF; CDR3nt: TGTGCCAGCAGGAGGGACAGGGGGACCTACAATGAGCAGTTCTTC